The 24 T cell receptor beta chains given below trace back to one sample, sequenced in a study of Ad26.COV2.S vaccination and SARS-CoV-2 variants. TCRdb's table, derived via immunoSEQ multiplex PCR, lists solely in-frame clones and lacks some. There are hundreds of thousands of clones in the sample; about 89% occur only once, and approximately 4.5% lies in the top ten. Specified treatment: some 20 received Ad26.COV2.S at low or high dose, single or two shots; several received placebo; per-sample allocation not given. Sample collection was performed on day 63 after the first vaccine or placebo injection. The sample consisted of peripheral blood, taken in a trial of Ad26.COV2.S vaccine versus placebo. The receptors shown here come from a person between 18 and 60 years old who received the Ad26.COV2.S COVID-19 vaccine or a placebo.

The chain joins TRBV7-9 to TRBJ1-5, with D possibly being TRBD1 (5 bases). The CDR3 extends over 13 amino acids. V lost 3 bases to trimming and J lost 5 bases, with 8 bases between them. Germline CDR1 reads SEHNR; CDR2 reads FQNEAQ (reference sequence). The CDR3 here is CASSLGPDQPQHF. The CDR3 nucleotides read TGTGCCAGCAGCTTGGGACCCGATCAGCCCCAGCATTTT.

Comment on this clone: The same CDR3 can be traced to other DNA sequences in this sample. The chain carries TRBV28 and TRBJ1-4; D is unresolved. The CDR3 sequence is 12 residues long. The ends were cut back, 6 bases at V and 2 bases at J, with 4 bases in the middle. CDR1 MDHEN and CDR2 SYDVKM come from the germline V gene. CDR3 residues: CASSLTNEKLFF. The CDR3 bases are TGTGCCAGCAGCCTTACTAATGAAAAACTGTTTTTT.

The chain combines TRBV28 with TRBJ1-5, with D uncertain. This CDR3 has 15 residues. In germline, CDR1 is MDHEN, CDR2 SYDVKM. Trimming removed 2 bases from V and 0 bases from J, with 8 bases in between. CDR3 in amino acids: CASSLTENSNQPQHF. Here the CDR3 DNA reads TGTGCCAGCAGTTTAACCGAGAATAGCAATCAGCCCCAGCATTTT.

CDR3 sequence: CASSQTGSTYEQYF. CDR3 bases: TGTGCCAGCAGTCAGACAGGGAGCACCTACGAGCAGTACTTC. The chain joins TRBV6-2 or TRBV6-3 to TRBJ2-7, with 7 positions matching TRBD1. The CDR3 runs to 14 residues. The J segment lost 2 bases and the V segment lost 5 bases, leaving 6 bases of the junction unmatched. CDR1 is MNHEY, CDR2 SVGEGT, per germline.

The CDR3 protein is CASSAFEQNTYEQYF. For the CDR3, the DNA is TGTGCCAGCAGTGCCTTTGAACAGAATACCTACGAGCAGTACTTC. The chain combines TRBV25-1 with TRBJ2-7; D unresolved. This CDR3 has 15 residues. Germline CDR1 MGHDK, CDR2 SYGVNS. Trimming pared 4 bases from V and 2 bases from J, leaving 15 bases between.

The chain combines TRBV19 with TRBJ2-5; 9 bases match TRBD1. This CDR3 is 15 amino acids long. With 4 bases clipped from V and 5 bases from J, the junction kept 8 bases outside the gene matches. Germline V CDR1 and CDR2: LNHDA, SQIVND (reference sequence). The CDR3 is CASSTTGGAGETQYF. The DNA for the CDR3 is TGTGCCAGTAGTACTACAGGGGGCGCGGGTGAGACCCAGTACTTC.

V usage is TRBV7-2 and J usage is TRBJ1-6; the D is unclear. CDR3 length: 16 amino acids. V was trimmed by 5 bases and J by 6 bases, leaving 17 bases between them. CDR1 is SGHTA, CDR2 FQGNSA, per germline. In DNA form, the CDR3 reads TGTGCCAGCAGCCCCCAGTCACCCACACTTAATTCACCCCTCCACTTT. Translated, it gives CASSPQSPTLNSPLHF.

The CDR3 region is CASNLVLGETQYF. The CDR3 DNA reads as TGTGCCAGCAATCTAGTATTAGGAGAGACCCAGTACTTC. The chain combines TRBV6-6 with TRBJ2-5; no firm D call. Per germline, CDR1 MNHNY and CDR2 SVGAGI (reference sequence). Trimming cost V 7 bases and J 4 bases, with 13 bases left between them. The CDR3 has 13 residues.

The rearrangement joins TRBV7-9 to TRBJ2-1, with D unresolved. The CDR3 sequence is 12 residues long. CDR1 is SEHNR, CDR2 FQNEAQ, per germline (reference sequence). V lost 2 bases, J lost 9 bases, and 8 bases lay in between. CDR3: CASSLQYAEQFF. The CDR3 bases are TGTGCCAGCAGCTTACAGTACGCTGAGCAGTTCTTC.

The rearrangement links TRBV29-1 to TRBJ2-3; 7 positions match TRBD2. Germline V lookup: CDR1 SQVTM, CDR2 ANQGSEA. Unmatched junction bases numbered 8, after V lost 3 bases and J lost 2 bases. This CDR3 region has 15 residues. CDR3: CSVDGVGGNTDTQYF. The CDR3 DNA reads as TGCAGCGTTGATGGCGTGGGGGGGAACACAGATACGCAGTATTTT.

The chain combines TRBV28 with TRBJ1-3; D is uncertain. This CDR3 spans 13 amino acids. Germline lookup yields CDR1 MDHEN and CDR2 SYDVKM. The ends were cut back, 7 bases at V and 0 bases at J, with 7 bases in the middle. CDR3 residues: CASIPNSGNTIYF. The CDR3 nucleotides are TGTGCCAGCATTCCGAACTCTGGAAACACCATATATTTT.

The J gene is TRBJ1-2, the V gene TRBV12-3 or TRBV12-4; no clear D. V lost 4 bases to trimming and J lost 4 bases, with 7 bases between them. CDR3 length: 12 residues. The CDR3 region is CASSSSGYGYTF. The CDR3 nucleotides read TGTGCCAGCAGTTCATCCGGCTATGGCTACACCTTC.

The genes are TRBV6-5 and TRBJ1-5; weak D call: TRBD1 (6 bases). The CDR3 is made up of 14 amino acids. Trimming cost V 6 bases and J 0 bases, with 9 bases left between them. Per the germline V gene, CDR1 is MNHEY and CDR2 is SVGAGI. CDR3 amino acids: CASRWTVSNQPQHF. The DNA of the CDR3 is TGTGCCAGCAGGTGGACAGTTAGCAATCAGCCCCAGCATTTT.

This chain uses TRBV19 with TRBJ2-1; 10 bases agree with TRBD2. Trimming cost V 1 base and J 6 bases; bases outside gene matches: 3. Germline-derived CDR1 and CDR2 are LNHDA and SQIVND (reference sequence). CDR3 length equals 15 residues. CDR3 nucleotides: TGTGCCAGTAGTATAGGGCTAGCGGGAGTCAATGAGCAGTTCTTC. Translated: CASSIGLAGVNEQFF.

The chain carries TRBV6-5 and TRBJ2-7, with D maybe TRBD1 (6 bases). This CDR3 comprises 13 residues. V shed 6 bases and J shed 6 bases, with 15 bases lying between them. The V gene's germline CDR1 is MNHEY and CDR2 SVGAGI. The CDR3 DNA reads as TGTGCCAGCAGCTCCATCGTGGGGGCCGAGCAGTACTTC. This codes for CASSSIVGAEQYF.

The chain couples TRBV7-2 to TRBJ2-2; perhaps TRBD1 as D (6 bases). Per the germline V gene, CDR1 is SGHTA and CDR2 is FQGNSA. The CDR3 runs to 17 residues. V was cut by 5 bases and J by 4 bases, with 20 bases left in between. CDR3 region: CASSQTGSGAGTGELFF. For the CDR3, the DNA is TGTGCCAGCAGCCAGACCGGATCAGGGGCTGGCACCGGGGAGCTGTTTTTT. The full variable domain, with the rest looked up from reference TRBV7-2 and TRBJ2-2, is GAGVSQSPSNKVTEKGKDVELRCDPISGHTALYWYRQSLGQGLEFLIYFQGNSAPDKSGLPSDRFSAERTGGSVSTLTIQRTQQEDSAVYLCASSQTGSGAGTGELFFGEGSRLTVL.

The V call is TRBV4-1, the J call TRBJ2-7; 10 nucleotides match TRBD1. Germline CDR1 is MGHRA and CDR2 is YSYEKL. The CDR3 consists of 16 residues. V was clipped by 0 bases and J by 4 bases; unmatched bases: 6. CDR3 DNA: TGCGCCAGCAGCCAAGATCCCGGGACAGGGGTTTACGAGCAGTACTTC. This encodes CASSQDPGTGVYEQYF.

The rearrangement uses TRBV28 and TRBJ2-6; no reliable D call. Germline V gene data show CDR1 as MDHEN and CDR2 as SYDVKM. V was pared by 6 bases and J by 0 bases, with 12 bases between. CDR3 length equals 16 residues. Written as DNA, the CDR3 is TGTGCCAGCAGCCCTATACAGTTCTCTGGGGCCAACGTCCTGACTTTC. Its protein is CASSPIQFSGANVLTF.

This chain connects TRBV28 to TRBJ2-7; a weak D match, TRBD2 (5 bases). V dropped 6 bases and J dropped 6 bases, with 12 bases sitting between them. This CDR3 is 12 amino acids long. The germline V gene encodes CDR1 MDHEN and CDR2 SYDVKM. The CDR3: CASSPPGFEQYF. DNA of the CDR3: TGTGCCAGCAGCCCCCCGGGGTTCGAGCAGTACTTC.

This clone has more than one count but fewer than ten. The chain recombines TRBV5-6 with TRBJ2-2; the match to TRBD1 covers 7 bases. With V trimmed by 7 bases and J by 3 bases, 9 bases remained unmatched. Germline CDR1 SGHDT, CDR2 YYEEEE. This CDR3 has 15 residues. CDR3 region: CASCRDRADTGELFF. The CDR3 DNA reads TGTGCCAGCTGCCGAGACAGGGCGGACACCGGGGAGCTGTTTTTT.

This rearrangement joins TRBV28 to TRBJ2-7; TRBD2 aligns across 7 bases. The V and J ends lost 2 bases and 2 bases, in that order; junction bases with no gene match: 9. The germline V gene has CDR1 MDHEN and CDR2 SYDVKM. This CDR3 has 16 amino acids. The CDR3 spells CASSLGGREYPYEQYF. Here the CDR3 DNA reads TGTGCCAGCAGTTTAGGTGGGCGGGAGTATCCCTACGAGCAGTACTTC.

The chain has TRBV2 and TRBJ2-7, with TRBD2 matching 11 bases. CDR1 is SNHLY, CDR2 FYNNEI, per germline. This CDR3 has 13 amino acids. V gave up 6 bases and J gave up 6 bases; unmatched junction bases: 4. The CDR3 coding sequence is TGTGCCAGCAGACTAGCGGGAGCTGTCGAGCAGTACTTC. Encoded protein: CASRLAGAVEQYF.

The rearrangement joins TRBV2 to TRBJ2-7; D tentatively fits TRBD1 or TRBD2 (5 bases each). The CDR3 is 14 amino acids. V lost 6 bases and J lost 1, with 13 bases in between. Germline values: CDR1 SNHLY, CDR2 FYNNEI. CDR3 residues: CASSGAGHSYEQYF. The DNA of the CDR3 is TGTGCCAGCAGCGGGGCAGGGCATTCCTACGAGCAGTACTTC.

V usage is TRBV20-1 and J usage is TRBJ1-2, with D possibly matching TRBD1 (6 bases). V gave up 3 bases and J gave up 2 bases, with 16 bases separating them. Germline V gene lookup returns CDR1 DFQATT and CDR2 SNEGSKA (reference sequence). The CDR3 has 15 residues. CDR3 region: CSASTPQGGNYGYTF. The CDR3 DNA is TGCAGTGCTAGTACCCCACAGGGCGGGAACTATGGCTACACCTTC.